This is a list of T cell receptor beta chains from one sample in a study of CD8 T cells in ankylosing spondylitis. TCRdb re-derived calls from the 5' RACE reads in MiXCR, one entry per CDR3 protein. The sample lists around 210,000 distinct CDR3 sequences, approximately 7.6% seen once, with approximately 5% in the top ten. The material sequenced was blood, either unsorted or a sorted T cell fraction (not recorded which). All receptors come from a female donor with ankylosing spondylitis or in good health (not recorded which). CDR3s include the opening cysteine and the closing phenylalanine or tryptophan.

J: TRBJ1-4
V: TRBV7-9
CDR3: CASSSSAKEKLFF

J: TRBJ2-1
V: TRBV15
CDR3: CATSRVAGMGNEQFF

J: TRBJ2-5
V: TRBV11-3
CDR3: CASSSGGPETQYF

J: TRBJ2-3
V: TRBV10-2
CDR3: CASSESSLVVDTQYF

J: TRBJ2-7
V: TRBV6-2/TRBV6-3
CDR3: CASSGLAGANSYEQYF

J: TRBJ1-2
V: TRBV29-1
CDR3: CSVERSAANYGYTF

J: TRBJ2-7
V: TRBV20-1
CDR3: CSARLAQGFNEQYF

J: TRBJ1-1
V: TRBV20-1
CDR3: CSFPRTGQATEAFF

J: TRBJ2-2
V: TRBV20-1
CDR3: CSARRSAGELFF

J: TRBJ2-6
V: TRBV27
CDR3: CALSFIGGVWYGTNVLTF

J: TRBJ2-2
V: TRBV6-1
CDR3: CASIWGSRTGELFF

J: TRBJ2-1
V: TRBV20-1
CDR3: CSVGTSGRGEQFF

J: TRBJ2-1
V: TRBV12-3/TRBV12-4
CDR3: CASGWGGTENEQFF

J: TRBJ1-1
V: TRBV11-2
CDR3: CASSAKGLNTEAFF

J: TRBJ2-2
V: TRBV29-1
CDR3: CSVEGQGIVGELFF

J: TRBJ2-1
V: TRBV20-1
CDR3: CSAGHQGKQFF

J: TRBJ2-7
V: TRBV24-1
CDR3: CATSDLKREPPYEQYF

J: TRBJ1-2
V: TRBV2
CDR3: CASSEGPGYGYTF

J: TRBJ1-2
V: TRBV7-2
CDR3: CASSLATGGIYGYTF